These 25 T cell receptor beta chains share one sample of origin, sequenced in a study of monozygotic twins with cystic fibrosis. Profiling relied on immunoSEQ multiplex PCR, and the TCRdb table lists in-frame clones only, not all of them. This table holds roughly 32,000 clones, 90% to 98% found once. The specimen sequenced was blood. These receptors were taken from a girl aged 2-15 years with cystic fibrosis.

V is TRBV7-9 and J is TRBJ1-1; D might be TRBD1 (6 bases). Trimming pared 4 bases from V and 1 base from J, leaving 16 bases between. CDR3 length: 16 amino acids. Per germline, CDR1 SEHNR and CDR2 FQNEAQ (reference sequence). The chain's CDR3 is CASSSNREVRNTEAFF. DNA for the CDR3: TGTGCCAGCAGCTCTAACAGGGAGGTACGGAACACTGAAGCTTTCTTT.

The chain links TRBV7-9 to TRBJ2-1; 8 positions match TRBD2. Trimming cost V 3 bases and J 4 bases; bases outside gene matches: 5. Germline CDR1 SEHNR, CDR2 FQNEAQ (reference sequence). The CDR3 extends over 15 amino acids. CDR3 in DNA: TGTGCCAGCAGCTTTTGGACTAGCCCATACAATGAGCAGTTCTTC. This gives the protein CASSFWTSPYNEQFF.

J is TRBJ2-1 and V is TRBV19; 10 nucleotides align to TRBD1. V shed 8 bases and J 8 bases; nucleotides not matched to a gene: 12. CDR1 is LNHDA, CDR2 SQIVND, per germline (reference sequence). The CDR3 is 15 residues long. CDR3 nucleotides: TGTGCCAGTCAAGTGGGACAGGGGTTTTCCTATGAGCAGTTCTTC. Protein sequence: CASQVGQGFSYEQFF.

This clone was recorded a few times. The CDR3: CASSDVAGNYEQYF. The CDR3 DNA reads TGTGCCAGCAGTGACGTAGCGGGGAACTACGAGCAGTACTTC. This sequence joins TRBV2 and TRBJ2-7; 8 bases match TRBD2. Germline trimming cut 3 bases from V and 3 bases from J; bases unmatched to any gene: 4. CDR3 size: 14 residues. Germline CDR1 is SNHLY and CDR2 is FYNNEI.

This chain links TRBV2 with TRBJ2-1; the D is unclear. The V gene's germline CDR1 is SNHLY and CDR2 FYNNEI. The ends were cut back, 2 bases at V and 14 bases at J, with 10 bases in the middle. The CDR3 is made up of 11 amino acids. The CDR3 coding sequence is TGTGCCAGCAGTGAACTGACGAGCGAGTTCTTC. Translation gives CASSELTSEFF. The full variable domain, rest sourced from reference TRBV2 and TRBJ2-1, is EPEVTQTPSHQVTQMGQEVILRCVPISNHLYFYWYRQILGQKVEFLVSFYNNEISEKSEIFDDQFSVERPDGSNFTLKIRSTKLEDSAMYFCASSELTSEFFGPGTRLTVL.

The V gene is TRBV5-4, the J gene TRBJ2-3, with unresolved D. The germline CDR1 and CDR2 sequences are SGHNT and YYREEE (reference sequence). The ends were cut back, 3 bases at V and 2 bases at J, with 10 bases in the middle. The CDR3 spans 14 residues. DNA for the CDR3: TGTGCCAGCAGCTCCGGGTCGAACACAGATACGCAGTATTTT. The encoded protein is CASSSGSNTDTQYF.

The V and J genes are TRBV21-1 and TRBJ2-5; the listed D gene, TRBD2, was not tested against the DNA. TRBV21-1 is described as a pseudogene. CDR3 length: 14 amino acids. Written as DNA, the CDR3 is TGTGCCAGCAGTCTCTTGGGGGGTGCCGAGACCCAGTACTTC. Translating gives CASSLLGGAETQYF.

The chain uses TRBV9 and TRBJ2-1; D is undetermined. V gave up 0 bases and J gave up 3 bases, with 13 bases separating them. The CDR3 consists of 16 residues. CDR1 and CDR2 from the germline V gene are SGDLS and YYNGEE. CDR3 sequence reads: CASSVEARWGYNEQFF. The DNA for the CDR3 is TGTGCCAGCAGCGTAGAAGCTAGGTGGGGCTACAATGAGCAGTTCTTC.

The count of this clone is one. The chain recombines TRBV7-9 with TRBJ2-1, with 12 bases lining up with TRBD2. The CDR3 is made up of 15 amino acids. The V and J ends lost 3 bases and 7 bases, in that order; junction bases with no gene match: 4. Germline CDR1 is SEHNR and CDR2 is FQNEAQ (reference sequence). The CDR3 is CASSLLAGGPNEQFF. The CDR3 nucleotides read TGTGCCAGCAGCTTGCTAGCGGGAGGGCCGAATGAGCAGTTCTTC.

The rearrangement uses TRBV9 and TRBJ2-1, with 11 nucleotides matching TRBD2. J was trimmed by 7 bases and V by 0 bases; bases with no gene match: 9. The germline CDR1 and CDR2 sequences are SGDLS and YYNGEE. The CDR3 consists of 17 residues. The CDR3 loop reads CASSVGGSSGRANEQFF. CDR3 coding DNA: TGTGCCAGCAGCGTAGGAGGAAGTAGCGGGAGGGCTAATGAGCAGTTCTTC.

This sequence joins TRBV2 and TRBJ2-7; possible D gene TRBD1, 6 bases. The germline V and J ends were trimmed by 6 bases and 4 bases, with 10 bases remaining between them. This CDR3 has 12 residues. Germline assignment: CDR1 SNHLY and CDR2 FYNNEI. The CDR3 DNA reads as TGTGCCAGCAGAGCCGACAGGTACGAGCAGTACTTC. This sequence encodes CASRADRYEQYF. The full variable domain, its missing parts supplied by reference TRBV2 and TRBJ2-7, is EPEVTQTPSHQVTQMGQEVILRCVPISNHLYFYWYRQILGQKVEFLVSFYNNEISEKSEIFDDQFSVERPDGSNFTLKIRSTKLEDSAMYFCASRADRYEQYFGPGTRLTVT.

This sequence joins TRBV5-8 and TRBJ2-2, with D tentatively TRBD1 (6 bases). Germline CDR1 and CDR2: SGHTS and YDEGEE. V dropped 4 bases and J dropped 3 bases, with 13 bases sitting between them. The CDR3 spans 15 residues. Here the CDR3 reads CASSPGHRDTGELFF. In nucleotides, the CDR3 is TGTGCCAGCAGCCCGGGACACCGGGACACCGGGGAGCTGTTTTTT.

This clone was recorded only once. The gene calls are TRBV15 and TRBJ1-5; D perhaps matches TRBD1 (5 bases). CDR1 is LNHNV and CDR2 is YYDKDF in the germline V gene (reference sequence). Trimming took 0 bases from V and 0 from J, leaving 12 bases between them. The CDR3 has 17 residues. The CDR3 loop is CATSRDRQGYSNQPQHF. CDR3 bases: TGTGCCACCAGCAGAGATAGGCAGGGATATAGCAATCAGCCCCAGCATTTT. Combining the CDR3 with reference TRBV15 and TRBJ1-5 gives the whole variable domain DAMVIQNPRYQVTQFGKPVTLSCSQTLNHNVMYWYQQKSSQAPKLLFHYYDKDFNNEADTPDNFQSRRPNTSFCFLDIRSPGLGDTAMYLCATSRDRQGYSNQPQHFGDGTRLSIL.

V usage is TRBV11-2 and J usage is TRBJ2-7; unclear D gene. Looked up from germline, CDR1 is SGHAT and CDR2 is FQNNGV. Deletions cut 2 bases from V and 6 bases from J, with 5 bases between. CDR3 length: 11 amino acids. The DNA for the CDR3 is TGTGCCAGCAGCTTAACACGCGAGCAGTACTTC. Protein sequence: CASSLTREQYF. Full variable domain (outside the CDR3, taken from reference TRBV11-2 and TRBJ2-7): EAGVAQSPRYKIIEKRQSVAFWCNPISGHATLYWYQQILGQGPKLLIQFQNNGVVDDSQLPKDRFSAERLKGVDSTLKIQPAKLEDSAVYLCASSLTREQYFGPGTRLTVT.

The chain couples TRBV11-2 to TRBJ2-7; D is possibly TRBD1 or TRBD2 (6 bases each). Trimming removed 2 bases from V and 4 bases from J, with 12 bases in between. The CDR3 covers 14 residues. Germline CDR1 reads SGHAT; CDR2 reads FQNNGV. The CDR3 coding sequence is TGTGCCAGCAGCTTACCGGGGGCTGGGTACGAGCAGTACTTC. Protein product: CASSLPGAGYEQYF.

The chain uses TRBV29-1 and TRBJ2-5, with 8 nucleotides matching TRBD1. The end of the DNA is better explained by TRBJ2-7, so the J call may be wrong. The CDR3 is 12 amino acids. Germline V gives CDR1 SQVTM, CDR2 ANQGSEA. CDR3 region: CSVQGANSEQYF. In DNA form, the CDR3 reads TGCAGCGTTCAGGGGGCGAACTCCGAGCAGTACTTC.

The rearrangement joins TRBV5-4 to TRBJ1-4; D perhaps matches TRBD1 (5 bases). This CDR3 has 16 amino acids. Germline CDR1 SGHNT, CDR2 YYREEE (reference sequence). The V gene lost 4 bases and the J gene lost 3 bases, with 16 bases spanning the gap. The CDR3 nucleotides are TGTGCCAGCAGCGCCGGGGGAGGGAGGGCTAATGAAAAACTGTTTTTT. It codes for CASSAGGGRANEKLFF.

This chain uses TRBV7-9 with TRBJ2-1; no clear D gene. Germline assignment: CDR1 SEHNR and CDR2 FQNEAQ (reference sequence). Trimming shortened V by 5 bases and J by 5 bases, and 7 bases separated the two germline ends. This CDR3 has 12 residues. The CDR3 nucleotides read TGTGCCAGCAGCGTAGGAAACAATGAGCAGTTCTTC. Its protein is CASSVGNNEQFF.

The chain employs TRBV30 and TRBJ2-3, with 8 bases aligning to TRBD2. Per germline, CDR1 GTSNPN and CDR2 SVGIG (reference sequence). Losses at the gene ends were 5 bases for V and 8 bases for J; bases not matched to a gene: 12. The length of the CDR3 is 14 residues. Written as DNA, the CDR3 is TGTGCCTGGGAGATTTTCGGGAGGGGCGGTACGCAGTATTTT. Residues: CAWEIFGRGGTQYF.

The chain is built from TRBV6-5 and TRBJ1-1; 8 nucleotides match TRBD1. CDR1 and CDR2 from the germline V gene are MNHEY and SVGAGI. CDR3 length equals 11 residues. V lost 5 bases to trimming and J lost 10 bases; unmatched junction nucleotides: 3. The chain's CDR3 is CASSDGTGAFF. CDR3 nucleotide sequence: TGTGCCAGCAGTGACGGGACAGGAGCTTTCTTT.

The chain has TRBV5-1 and TRBJ1-2; D ambiguous. Trimming took 3 bases from V and 4 from J, leaving 16 bases between them. CDR1 and CDR2 from the germline V gene are SGHRS and YFSETQ. CDR3 size: 15 residues. The CDR3 sequence is CASSSHLADPYGYTF. CDR3 nucleotides: TGCGCCAGCAGCTCCCATCTTGCCGACCCCTATGGCTACACCTTC.

This chain links TRBV7-9 with TRBJ2-7; tentatively, D is TRBD2 (5 bases). The germline V gene encodes CDR1 SEHNR and CDR2 FQNEAQ (reference sequence). V lost 5 bases to trimming and J lost 2 bases, with 16 bases between them. The CDR3 consists of 15 residues. The CDR3 reads CASSLQAGIAYEQYF. The CDR3, as DNA: TGTGCCAGCAGCCTCCAGGCGGGTATTGCCTACGAGCAGTACTTC.

The V call is TRBV6-6, the J call TRBJ1-5, with D perhaps matching TRBD1 (5 bases). The CDR3 totals 14 residues. The germline V and J ends were trimmed by 10 bases and 0 bases, with 13 bases remaining between them. Per the germline V gene, CDR1 is MNHNY and CDR2 is SVGAGI (reference sequence). CDR3: CAIGRDGSNQPQHF. The CDR3 DNA is TGTGCCATCGGACGGGACGGTAGCAATCAGCCCCAGCATTTT.

The chain combines TRBV29-1 with TRBJ2-3; tentatively, D is TRBD1 (5 bases). This CDR3 has 13 amino acids. Per germline, CDR1 SQVTM and CDR2 ANQGSEA. V was shortened by 3 bases and J by 2 bases, with 9 bases between the two germline ends. This CDR3 reads CSVDLRDTDTQYF. In DNA form, the CDR3 reads TGCAGCGTTGACCTCAGGGACACAGATACGCAGTATTTT.

The genes are TRBV5-5 and TRBJ1-3; the D is unclear. CDR1 is SGHKS, CDR2 YYEKEE, per germline (reference sequence). The CDR3 loop spans 16 amino acids. V was pared by 0 bases and J by 2 bases, with 12 bases between. The CDR3 sequence: CASSLDPGRTGNTIYF. DNA for the CDR3: TGTGCCAGCAGCTTGGACCCCGGTCGGACTGGAAACACCATATATTTT.